This T cell receptor (beta chain) is from a study of blood T cell repertoires in COVID-19. Turning to the study itself: The study drew acute and convalescent COVID-19 samples from the United States, Italy and Spain. Sources were T cells, B-cell-depleted T cells, or PBMCs; the material itself was cDNA or gDNA.

Sequenced by immunoSEQ multiplex PCR; TCRdb stores in-frame clones only, minus some. The sample includes about 230,000 clones, about 91% seen only once; the top ten take around 2.5%. V lost 2 bases and J lost 0, with 7 bases in between. CDR3 length: 14 residues. Germline V lookup: CDR1 SGHNT, CDR2 YYREEE (reference sequence). Enrollees, about 18 to 100 years old, lived in about two dozen US areas. Cohorts were based on clinical histories the participants reported. The source is a woman between 40 and 50 years old with acute COVID-19. The sample comprised PBMCs or T cells enriched from blood (not recorded which). The rearrangement joins TRBV5-4 to TRBJ2-3; weak D call: TRBD2 (6 bases). Written as DNA, the CDR3 is TGTGCCAGCAGCTTCGGGACTAGCACAGATACGCAGTATTTT. Protein sequence: CASSFGTSTDTQYF. The whole variable domain, filled in from reference TRBV5-4 and TRBJ2-3, reads ETGVTQSPTHLIKTRGQQVTLRCSSQSGHNTVSWYQQALGQGPQFIFQYYREEENGRGNFPPRFSGLQFPNYSSELNVNALELDDSALYLCASSFGTSTDTQYFGPGTRLTVL.